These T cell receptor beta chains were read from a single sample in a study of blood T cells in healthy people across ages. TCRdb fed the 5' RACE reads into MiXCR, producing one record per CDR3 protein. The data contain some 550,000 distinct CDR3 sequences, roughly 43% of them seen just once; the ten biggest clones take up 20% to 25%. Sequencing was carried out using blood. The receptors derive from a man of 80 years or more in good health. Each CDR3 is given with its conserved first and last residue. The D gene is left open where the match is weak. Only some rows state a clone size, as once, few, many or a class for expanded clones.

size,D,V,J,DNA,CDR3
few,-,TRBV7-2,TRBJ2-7,TGTGCCAGCAGCTCTGGGACCGGGGGATCCTACGAGCAGTACTTC,CASSSGTGGSYEQYF
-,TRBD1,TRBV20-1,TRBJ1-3,TGCAGTGCTAGAAGGTCTGGGACAGGGCTTTCAAGCTCTGGAAACACCATATATTTT,CSARRSGTGLSSSGNTIYF
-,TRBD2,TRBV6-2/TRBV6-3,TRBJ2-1,TGTGCCAGCACCGCCCACTACGGGAGGGCGAACAATGAGCAGTTCTTC,CASTAHYGRANNEQFF
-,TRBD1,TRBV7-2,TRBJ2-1,TGTGCCAGCAGCTTAGTGCCAGGGGGTTTCAATGAGCAGTTCTTC,CASSLVPGGFNEQFF
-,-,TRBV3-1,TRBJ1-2,TGTGTCAGCAGCCAAGGAGGCAGACCCTATGGCTACACCTTC,CVSSQGGRPYGYTF
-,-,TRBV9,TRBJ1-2,TGTGCCAGCAGCGCCGGGTTTGGCTACACCTTC,CASSAGFGYTF
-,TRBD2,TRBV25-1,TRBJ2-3,TGTGCCAGCAGTGAATACGGGGGGGCGAAAGATACGCAGTATTTT,CASSEYGGAKDTQYF
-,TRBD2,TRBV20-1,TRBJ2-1,TGCAGTGCTATGACTAGCGGGGGGGGAAGCTCCTACAATGAGCAGTTCTTC,CSAMTSGGGSSYNEQFF
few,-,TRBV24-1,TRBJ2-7,TGTGCCACCAGTGATGTTCCGGGCTACGAGCAGTACTTC,CATSDVPGYEQYF
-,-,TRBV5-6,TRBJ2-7,TGTGCCAGCAGCTCCACGCGGAAGGGCTACGAGCAGTACTTC,CASSSTRKGYEQYF
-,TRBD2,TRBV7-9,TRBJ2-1,TGTGCCAGCAGCGCACTAGCGGGTTTTATAAATGAGCAGTTCTTC,CASSALAGFINEQFF
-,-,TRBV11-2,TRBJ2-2,TGTGCCAGCAGCTTATCTAAGGAGGGGGAGAACACCGGGGAGCTGTTTTTT,CASSLSKEGENTGELFF
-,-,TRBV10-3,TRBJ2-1,TGTGCCATCAGTGAGGGCGGGTTGAATGGGCAGTTCTTC,CAISEGGLNGQFF
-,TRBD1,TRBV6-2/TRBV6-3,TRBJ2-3,TGTGCCAGCAGTGACCGACAGGGTAGCCTCACGAATACGCAGTATTTT,CASSDRQGSLTNTQYF
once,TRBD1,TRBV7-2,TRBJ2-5,TGTGCCAGCAGCTTAGGGACAGGGGGAATAGAGACCCAGTACTTC,CASSLGTGGIETQYF
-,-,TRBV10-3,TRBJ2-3,TGTGCCTTCCGAGCCTACAGCACAGATACGCGGTATTTT,CAFRAYSTDTRYF
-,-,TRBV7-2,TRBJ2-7,TGTGCCAGCAGCTCGTCACTCGTGTACGAGCAGTACTTC,CASSSSLVYEQYF
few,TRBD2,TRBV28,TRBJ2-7,TGTGCCAGCAGTTTGGCGGGAGCAGTCTACGAGCAGTACTTC,CASSLAGAVYEQYF